These T cell receptor beta chains were read from a single sample in a study of cytomegalovirus exposure and HLA in healthy donors. This table comes from immunoSEQ multiplex PCR, and its TCRdb copy is limited to in-frame clones, with some not included. The repertoire has about 130,000 clones, roughly four fifths of them found once; the top ten carry under 6%. Material: PBMCs. The receptors here all came from a middle-aged woman in good health and CMV-seropositive. The CDR3 runs from the conserved cysteine through the conserved F or W. D genes are given only for firm matches. Clone sizes are given selectively: once, few, many, or a class where the clone is expanded.

j_gene: TRBJ2-7
len: 16
d_gene: TRBD1
v_gene: TRBV9
abundance: .
CDR3aa: CASSVSSKGAPYEQYF
CDR3nt: TGTGCCAGCAGCGTAAGCAGTAAGGGGGCTCCCTACGAGCAGTACTTC

j_gene: TRBJ2-5
len: 14
d_gene: .
v_gene: TRBV11-2
abundance: .
CDR3aa: CASSLVGGQETQYF
CDR3nt: TGTGCCAGCAGCTTAGTTGGGGGGCAAGAGACCCAGTACTTC

j_gene: TRBJ2-5
len: 15
d_gene: .
v_gene: TRBV5-4
abundance: .
CDR3aa: CASSSLGQAGETQYF
CDR3nt: TGTGCCAGCAGCTCCCTTGGGCAGGCAGGAGAGACCCAGTACTTC

j_gene: TRBJ1-3
len: 15
d_gene: TRBD1
v_gene: TRBV9
abundance: .
CDR3aa: CASSHQQGFENTIYF
CDR3nt: TGTGCCAGCAGCCACCAACAGGGGTTTGAAAACACCATATATTTT

j_gene: TRBJ1-5
len: 14
d_gene: TRBD1
v_gene: TRBV2
abundance: .
CDR3aa: CASRGQGELQPQHF
CDR3nt: TGTGCCAGCAGAGGACAGGGAGAACTTCAGCCCCAGCATTTT

j_gene: TRBJ1-1
len: 16
d_gene: .
v_gene: TRBV27
abundance: .
CDR3aa: CASSLSNYRPNTEAFF
CDR3nt: TGTGCCAGCAGTTTATCAAACTACAGGCCGAACACTGAAGCTTTCTTT

j_gene: TRBJ1-4
len: 15
d_gene: TRBD1
v_gene: TRBV6-1
abundance: .
CDR3aa: CASREGAGSNEKLFF
CDR3nt: TGTGCCAGCAGGGAGGGGGCAGGGTCTAATGAAAAACTGTTTTTT

j_gene: TRBJ2-3
len: 13
d_gene: .
v_gene: TRBV5-1
abundance: .
CDR3aa: CASSASRADTQYF
CDR3nt: TGCGCCAGCAGTGCCTCCCGGGCAGATACGCAGTATTTT

j_gene: TRBJ2-1
len: 13
d_gene: .
v_gene: TRBV11-3
abundance: once
CDR3aa: CASSLGSDREQFF
CDR3nt: TGTGCCAGCAGCTTAGGGTCCGACAGGGAGCAGTTCTTC

j_gene: TRBJ2-3
len: 16
d_gene: TRBD2
v_gene: TRBV7-8
abundance: .
CDR3aa: CASSRSGRGSTDTQYF
CDR3nt: TGTGCCAGCAGCCGCAGCGGGAGAGGTAGCACAGATACGCAGTATTTT

j_gene: TRBJ1-5
len: 14
d_gene: .
v_gene: TRBV6-1
abundance: .
CDR3aa: CASSTYRANQPQHF
CDR3nt: TGTGCCAGCAGTACCTACAGGGCCAATCAGCCCCAGCATTTT

j_gene: TRBJ2-7
len: 15
d_gene: .
v_gene: TRBV7-9
abundance: .
CDR3aa: CASSLVGAQPYEQYF
CDR3nt: TGTGCCAGCAGCTTAGTAGGGGCCCAGCCCTACGAGCAGTACTTC

j_gene: TRBJ1-1
len: 15
d_gene: .
v_gene: TRBV5-4
abundance: .
CDR3aa: CASSSLGSGMNQAFF
CDR3nt: TGTGCCAGCAGCTCCCTCGGGTCGGGGATGAACCAAGCTTTCTTT

j_gene: TRBJ1-4
len: 16
d_gene: TRBD1
v_gene: TRBV5-1
abundance: .
CDR3aa: CASRTGTGAPNEKLFF
CDR3nt: TGCGCCAGCAGAACCGGGACAGGGGCCCCTAATGAAAAACTGTTTTTT

j_gene: TRBJ1-4
len: 14
d_gene: .
v_gene: TRBV5-1
abundance: .
CDR3aa: CASRFQGGNEKLFF
CDR3nt: TGCGCCAGCAGATTCCAGGGAGGTAATGAAAAACTGTTTTTT

j_gene: TRBJ2-5
len: 12
d_gene: .
v_gene: TRBV28
abundance: few
CDR3aa: CASSLQQETQYF
CDR3nt: TGTGCCAGCAGTTTGCAGCAAGAGACCCAGTACTTC

j_gene: TRBJ1-4
len: 13
d_gene: .
v_gene: TRBV4-3
abundance: .
CDR3aa: CASSQDLDEKLFF
CDR3nt: TGCGCCAGCAGCCAAGATTTAGATGAAAAACTGTTTTTT

j_gene: TRBJ2-5
len: 17
d_gene: TRBD2
v_gene: TRBV9
abundance: .
CDR3aa: CASSPYRASGGKETQYF
CDR3nt: TGTGCCAGCAGTCCTTACCGGGCTAGCGGGGGTAAAGAGACCCAGTACTTC

j_gene: TRBJ2-7
len: 13
d_gene: .
v_gene: TRBV27
abundance: once
CDR3aa: CASSWQGTYEQYF
CDR3nt: TGTGCCAGCAGTTGGCAGGGAACCTACGAGCAGTACTTC

j_gene: TRBJ2-1
len: 15
d_gene: TRBD2
v_gene: TRBV10-1
abundance: .
CDR3aa: CASSDRGGRRDEQFF
CDR3nt: TGCGCCAGCAGTGACCGCGGGGGGCGGAGGGATGAGCAGTTCTTC

j_gene: TRBJ2-7
len: 13
d_gene: .
v_gene: TRBV28
abundance: once
CDR3aa: CASSLISSYEQYF
CDR3nt: TGTGCCAGCAGTTTAATCAGCTCCTACGAGCAGTACTTC

j_gene: TRBJ2-2
len: 12
d_gene: TRBD2
v_gene: TRBV29-1
abundance: .
CDR3aa: CSAGLATGELFF
CDR3nt: TGCAGCGCGGGACTAGCGACCGGGGAGCTGTTTTTT

j_gene: TRBJ1-6
len: 14
d_gene: .
v_gene: TRBV10-2
abundance: .
CDR3aa: CASREGLFNSPLHF
CDR3nt: TGCGCCAGCAGGGAAGGACTCTTTAATTCACCCCTCCACTTT

j_gene: TRBJ2-7
len: 15
d_gene: TRBD2
v_gene: TRBV5-1
abundance: .
CDR3aa: CASSTGTSDLGEQYF
CDR3nt: TGCGCCAGCAGCACCGGGACTAGCGACTTAGGCGAGCAGTACTTC

j_gene: TRBJ2-2
len: 16
d_gene: .
v_gene: TRBV21-1
abundance: .
CDR3aa: CASSTPDQGKSGELFF
CDR3nt: TGTGCCAGCAGCACTCCGGACCAGGGGAAGTCCGGGGAGCTGTTTTTT

j_gene: TRBJ2-7
len: 13
d_gene: .
v_gene: TRBV5-4
abundance: few
CDR3aa: CASSLGQVYEQYF
CDR3nt: TGTGCCAGCAGCTTAGGCCAGGTCTACGAGCAGTACTTC

j_gene: TRBJ1-1
len: 13
d_gene: .
v_gene: TRBV6-4
abundance: .
CDR3aa: CASSIREGTEAFF
CDR3nt: TGTGCCAGCAGTATAAGGGAGGGGACTGAAGCTTTCTTT

j_gene: TRBJ2-2
len: 16
d_gene: .
v_gene: TRBV23-1
abundance: few
CDR3aa: CASSQSNREGAGELFF
CDR3nt: TGCGCCAGCAGTCAATCGAACAGGGAGGGGGCCGGGGAGCTGTTTTTT

j_gene: TRBJ2-2
len: 20
d_gene: .
v_gene: TRBV10-1
abundance: few
CDR3aa: CASSESTPVGGAGNTGELFF
CDR3nt: TGCGCCAGCAGTGAGTCGACTCCGGTGGGGGGGGCGGGGAACACCGGGGAGCTGTTTTTT

j_gene: TRBJ2-7
len: 12
d_gene: .
v_gene: TRBV2
abundance: few
CDR3aa: CASSSTAYEQYF
CDR3nt: TGTGCCAGCAGTTCGACAGCCTACGAGCAGTACTTC

j_gene: TRBJ2-7
len: 13
d_gene: .
v_gene: TRBV5-1
abundance: .
CDR3aa: CASRGQGRDEQYF
CDR3nt: TGCGCCAGCAGGGGGCAGGGTAGGGACGAGCAGTACTTC

j_gene: TRBJ2-3
len: 15
d_gene: .
v_gene: TRBV9
abundance: .
CDR3aa: CASSPTSRGSDTQYF
CDR3nt: TGTGCCAGCAGCCCGACATCGCGGGGATCAGATACGCAGTATTTT

j_gene: TRBJ2-4
len: 16
d_gene: .
v_gene: TRBV30
abundance: .
CDR3aa: CAWSSGVGLAKNIQYF
CDR3nt: TGTGCCTGGAGCTCCGGCGTCGGGTTGGCCAAAAACATTCAGTACTTC

j_gene: TRBJ1-1
len: 15
d_gene: .
v_gene: TRBV6-5
abundance: .
CDR3aa: CASSYSSGLNTEAFF
CDR3nt: TGTGCCAGCAGTTACTCATCGGGGTTGAACACTGAAGCTTTCTTT

j_gene: TRBJ2-1
len: 20
d_gene: TRBD2
v_gene: TRBV29-1
abundance: .
CDR3aa: CSVEEDRGRLAGSFRDEQFF
CDR3nt: TGCAGCGTTGAAGAGGACAGGGGCCGACTAGCGGGAAGCTTTAGGGATGAGCAGTTCTTC

j_gene: TRBJ2-7
len: 16
d_gene: TRBD2
v_gene: TRBV9
abundance: .
CDR3aa: CASSPSPGLAGPEQYF
CDR3nt: TGTGCCAGCAGCCCCTCACCGGGACTAGCGGGACCCGAGCAGTACTTC

j_gene: TRBJ2-3
len: 15
d_gene: .
v_gene: TRBV9
abundance: .
CDR3aa: CASSVEGRGTDTQYF
CDR3nt: TGTGCCAGCAGCGTTGAGGGCCGGGGCACAGATACGCAGTATTTT

j_gene: TRBJ2-1
len: 14
d_gene: .
v_gene: TRBV30
abundance: .
CDR3aa: CAWSQGLAHNEQFF
CDR3nt: TGTGCCTGGAGTCAAGGACTTGCACACAATGAGCAGTTCTTC

j_gene: TRBJ1-2
len: 15
d_gene: .
v_gene: TRBV4-3
abundance: .
CDR3aa: CASSQESGRFYGYTF
CDR3nt: TGCGCCAGCAGCCAAGAGAGCGGACGGTTCTATGGCTACACCTTC

j_gene: TRBJ2-1
len: 16
d_gene: TRBD2
v_gene: TRBV2
abundance: .
CDR3aa: CASSRRAGGRYNEQFF
CDR3nt: TGTGCCAGCAGCCGAAGAGCGGGGGGACGATACAATGAGCAGTTCTTC

j_gene: TRBJ2-7
len: 10
d_gene: .
v_gene: TRBV2
abundance: .
CDR3aa: CASSHYEQYF
CDR3nt: TGTGCCAGCAGTCACTACGAGCAGTACTTC

j_gene: TRBJ2-5
len: 15
d_gene: .
v_gene: TRBV29-1
abundance: .
CDR3aa: CSGALDTGPRAAQYF
CDR3nt: TGCAGCGGCGCTCTTGACACGGGCCCAAGAGCGGCCCAGTACTTC

j_gene: TRBJ1-1
len: 14
d_gene: .
v_gene: TRBV10-3
abundance: few
CDR3aa: CAISERGANTEAFF
CDR3nt: TGTGCCATCAGTGAAAGGGGTGCGAACACTGAAGCTTTCTTT